Following are 2 T cell receptor beta chains from one sample sequenced in a study of T cell changes during pregnancy in multiple sclerosis. Generated by immunoSEQ multiplex PCR, the TCRdb table keeps only in-frame clones and is missing some. The sample includes 89,000 or so clones, around 90% of them seen just once. The input for sequencing was PBMCs, taken in the first trimester of pregnancy. The source is a female donor in good health, serving as a control in a pregnancy study. Some clones in this sample may be carry-over from other donors' samples.

This clone appeared a few times. The gene calls are TRBV14 and TRBJ1-4; D may be TRBD1 (6 bases). This CDR3 has 17 residues. The germline CDR1 and CDR2 sequences are SGHDN and FVKESK. The V gene lost 0 bases and the J gene lost 6 bases, with 17 bases spanning the gap. The chain's CDR3 is CASSQDRLGTTDEKLFF. The CDR3 nucleotides read TGTGCCAGCAGCCAAGATAGATTAGGGACAACGGATGAAAAACTGTTTTTT.

The V call is TRBV19, the J call TRBJ2-1; TRBD1 agrees at 7 bases. Trimming removed 2 bases from V and 7 bases from J; junction bases left unmatched: 5. CDR3 length: 14 amino acids. Germline lookup yields CDR1 LNHDA and CDR2 SQIVND (reference sequence). CDR3 sequence: CASSISTGRNEQFF. In nucleotides, the CDR3 is TGTGCCAGTAGTATATCGACAGGGCGGAATGAGCAGTTCTTC.